One and the same sample provided the 28 T cell receptor beta chains below, sequenced in a study of blood T cell repertoires in COVID-19. Method: immunoSEQ multiplex PCR; TCRdb's copy keeps in-frame clones and lacks some. The table has 250,000 to 350,000 clones, around nine tenths seen once. Sequencing input: PBMCs or T cells enriched from blood (not recorded which). Receptors were obtained from a woman in her 30s who had recovered from COVID-19.

The chain recombines TRBV28 with TRBJ1-1, with D maybe TRBD1 (6 bases). V lost 5 bases and J lost 0, with 13 bases in between. The CDR3 consists of 15 residues. Germline V lookup: CDR1 MDHEN, CDR2 SYDVKM. The CDR3 loop reads CASSPHRVMNTEAFF. The CDR3 DNA follows: TGTGCCAGCAGTCCCCACAGGGTTATGAACACTGAAGCTTTCTTT.

The CDR3 sequence is CASSLTGGSYNEQFF. The CDR3 region has the DNA TGCGCCAGCAGCTTGACAGGGGGCTCCTACAATGAGCAGTTCTTC. This chain connects TRBV5-1 to TRBJ2-1; 8 bases line up with TRBD1. From germline, CDR1 is SGHRS and CDR2 YFSETQ. This CDR3 is 15 amino acids long. The J segment lost 0 bases and the V segment lost 1 base, leaving 0 bases of the junction unmatched.

The chain combines TRBV28 with TRBJ1-2, with D unresolved. This CDR3 spans 13 amino acids. V was pared by 6 bases and J by 5 bases, with 13 bases between. Germline lookup yields CDR1 MDHEN and CDR2 SYDVKM. The CDR3 coding sequence is TGTGCCAGCAGACAAGCGACTTGGTATGGCTACACCTTC. Translation gives CASRQATWYGYTF.

The chain combines TRBV9 with TRBJ2-1; 12 positions match TRBD2. Germline assignment: CDR1 SGDLS and CDR2 YYNGEE. V was pared by 4 bases and J by 5 bases, with 10 bases of the junction left unmatched. There are 17 residues in the CDR3. The CDR3 sequence is CASSPKPGLAGHNEQFF. Here the CDR3 DNA reads TGTGCCAGCAGCCCCAAACCGGGACTAGCGGGCCACAATGAGCAGTTCTTC.

This chain uses TRBV30 with TRBJ1-6, with 8 bases matching TRBD1. Germline V gene sequence: CDR1 GTSNPN, CDR2 SVGIG (reference sequence). This CDR3 has 15 residues. Trimming cost V 0 bases and J 7 bases; bases outside gene matches: 5. CDR3: CAWSVTRTGNSPLHF. The CDR3 coding sequence is TGTGCCTGGAGTGTAACCAGGACAGGGAATTCACCCCTCCACTTT. Full variable domain (outside the CDR3, taken from reference TRBV30 and TRBJ1-6): SQTIHQWPATLVQPVGSPLSLECTVEGTSNPNLYWYRQAAGRGLQLLFYSVGIGQISSEVPQNLSASRPQDRQFILSSKKLLLSDSGFYLCAWSVTRTGNSPLHFGNGTRLTVT.

The V call is TRBV5-4, the J call TRBJ2-7, with TRBD2 identical over 9 bases. From germline, CDR1 is SGHNT and CDR2 YYREEE (reference sequence). V trimming: 0 bases; J trimming: 0 bases; junction bases outside the gene matches: 1. This CDR3 is 15 amino acids long. CDR3 residues: CASSLGLADSYEQYF. In DNA, the CDR3 is TGTGCCAGCAGCTTGGGACTAGCGGACTCCTACGAGCAGTACTTC.

The chain recombines TRBV18 with TRBJ2-1, with 7 bases aligning to TRBD2. Trimming took 6 bases from V and 0 from J; bases not matched to a gene: 11. The germline V gene encodes CDR1 KGHSH and CDR2 LQKENI. The CDR3 consists of 17 residues. CDR3 in amino acids: CASSPGSGGSSYNEQFF. The CDR3 DNA sequence: TGTGCCAGCTCTCCAGGAAGTGGCGGGAGCTCCTACAATGAGCAGTTCTTC.

The chain carries TRBV3-1 (or the pseudogene TRBV3-2) and TRBJ2-3, with D perhaps matching TRBD1 (6 bases). Germline lookup yields CDR1 LGHDT and CDR2 YNNKEL (reference sequence). V was trimmed by 6 bases and J by 4 bases, leaving 20 bases between them. The CDR3 length is 16 residues. In nucleotides, the CDR3 is TGTGCCAGCAGTCAGAGTCGGCAGGGGATCGCAGATACGCAGTATTTT. This sequence encodes CASSQSRQGIADTQYF.

V gene TRBV6-1 combines with J gene TRBJ2-1, with 9 bases lining up with TRBD1. The CDR3 spans 19 residues. Germline V gene sequence: CDR1 MNHNS, CDR2 SASEGT. V lost 4 bases, J lost 7 bases, and 20 bases stayed unmatched. The CDR3 nucleotides read TGTGCCAGCAGTGGGCGTCTTAGGACCGGGACAGGGCCAGTAAATGAGCAGTTCTTC. Translated, it gives CASSGRLRTGTGPVNEQFF.

V is TRBV28 and J is TRBJ2-7; TRBD2 matches at 14 bases. The J segment lost 3 bases and the V segment lost 5 bases, leaving 6 bases of the junction unmatched. CDR1 and CDR2 (germline): MDHEN, SYDVKM. This CDR3 has 16 amino acids. The CDR3 DNA reads as TGTGCCAGCAGTCCACCTGGGACTAGCGGGAGCTACGAGCAGTACTTC. It is translated as CASSPPGTSGSYEQYF.

The chain combines TRBV10-2 with TRBJ2-3; 13 nucleotides align to TRBD2. The CDR3 is 18 residues long. Germline V CDR1 and CDR2: WSHSY, SAAADI. With V trimmed by 4 bases and J by 5 bases, 12 bases remained unmatched. CDR3 loop: CASSGHHGLAGVRDTQYF. The CDR3 nucleotides read TGCGCCAGCAGTGGGCATCATGGACTAGCGGGAGTTAGAGATACGCAGTATTTT.

The chain is built from TRBV4-1 and TRBJ2-7; D call uncertain. V was clipped by 3 bases and J by 2 bases, with 8 bases between them. Germline CDR1 is MGHRA and CDR2 is YSYEKL. The CDR3 length is 13 residues. This CDR3 reads CASSQSVAYEQYF. The CDR3 DNA follows: TGCGCCAGCAGCCAGAGCGTGGCCTACGAGCAGTACTTC.

The genes are TRBV5-1 and TRBJ1-1; 7 bases align to TRBD1. With V trimmed by 8 bases and J by 6 bases, 7 bases remained unmatched. From germline, CDR1 is SGHRS and CDR2 YFSETQ. This CDR3 has 12 amino acids. The CDR3 is CARGTAEPEAFF. In nucleotides, the CDR3 is TGCGCCAGAGGGACAGCCGAACCTGAAGCTTTCTTT.

This clone was found a few times. J is TRBJ1-4 and V is TRBV6-1; perhaps TRBD1 as D (6 bases). The CDR3 is made up of 16 amino acids. The germline V gene has CDR1 MNHNS and CDR2 SASEGT. V was shortened by 3 bases and J by 0 bases, with 11 bases between the two germline ends. The CDR3 loop reads CASSETGYATNEKLFF. The CDR3 DNA reads as TGTGCCAGCAGTGAGACAGGTTATGCAACTAATGAAAAACTGTTTTTT.

The DNA of the CDR3 is TGTGCCACCGGGACACTCAGCACAGATACGCAGTATTTT. Translating it yields CATGTLSTDTQYF. V usage is TRBV15 and J usage is TRBJ2-3; possibly TRBD1 for D (6 bases). The CDR3 consists of 13 residues. Germline lookup yields CDR1 LNHNV and CDR2 YYDKDF (reference sequence). Trimming cost V 8 bases and J 0 bases, with 9 bases left between them. Full variable domain (missing parts from reference TRBV15 and TRBJ2-3): DAMVIQNPRYQVTQFGKPVTLSCSQTLNHNVMYWYQQKSSQAPKLLFHYYDKDFNNEADTPDNFQSRRPNTSFCFLDIRSPGLGDTAMYLCATGTLSTDTQYFGPGTRLTVL.

The V call is TRBV19, the J call TRBJ2-2, with 7 bases that match TRBD2. The CDR3 consists of 15 residues. V shed 10 bases and J 1 base; nucleotides not matched to a gene: 9. Germline CDR1 and CDR2: LNHDA and SQIVND (reference sequence). Written as DNA, the CDR3 is TGTGCCACTAATATGGGGAGGGTGAACACCGGGGAGCTGTTTTTT. Translated, it gives CATNMGRVNTGELFF. The full variable domain, its missing parts supplied by reference TRBV19 and TRBJ2-2, is DGGITQSPKYLFRKEGQNVTLSCEQNLNHDAMYWYRQDPGQGLRLIYYSQIVNDFQKGDIAEGYSVSREKKESFPLTVTSAQKNPTAFYLCATNMGRVNTGELFFGEGSRLTVL.

The rearrangement links TRBV28 to TRBJ2-1; 14 bases map to TRBD2. The germline V gene has CDR1 MDHEN and CDR2 SYDVKM. The CDR3 extends over 14 amino acids. The J segment lost 9 bases and the V segment lost 9 bases, leaving 7 bases of the junction unmatched. The CDR3 nucleotides read TGTGCCAGTGGACTAGCGGGAGGTGTTCGTGAGCAGTTCTTC. The encoded protein is CASGLAGGVREQFF.

This sequence joins TRBV7-8 and TRBJ2-5, with TRBD1 matching over 10 bases. J was trimmed by 1 base and V by 5 bases; bases with no gene match: 10. The CDR3 has 17 residues. The germline V gene has CDR1 SGHVS and CDR2 FQNEAQ. CDR3 in amino acids: CASSQGTGATSQETQYF. CDR3 coding DNA: TGTGCCAGCAGCCAAGGGACAGGGGCGACATCCCAAGAGACCCAGTACTTC.

The J gene is TRBJ1-2, the V gene TRBV7-2; D possibly corresponds to TRBD1 (5 bases). The CDR3 extends over 15 amino acids. Trimming left V 1 base short and J 8 bases short, with 17 bases between. CDR1 SGHTA and CDR2 FQGNSA come from the germline V gene. CDR3 protein: CASSLGVGEAEGYTF. Written as DNA, the CDR3 is TGTGCCAGCAGCTTAGGAGTAGGGGAGGCGGAAGGCTACACCTTC.

The gene calls are TRBV28 and TRBJ1-1; D not certain. The CDR3 contains 11 residues. V shed 7 bases and J shed 3 bases, with 6 bases lying between them. Germline values: CDR1 MDHEN, CDR2 SYDVKM. The CDR3 coding sequence is TGTGCCAGCATCCAGGACACTGAAGCTTTCTTT. It translates to CASIQDTEAFF.

The chain carries TRBV28 and TRBJ2-1, with 8 bases fitting TRBD2. This CDR3 is 15 amino acids long. V trimming: 5 bases; J trimming: 3 bases; junction bases outside the gene matches: 6. Germline values: CDR1 MDHEN, CDR2 SYDVKM. CDR3 nucleotide sequence: TGTGCCAGCAGTCTTGGACTAGCACGCTACAATGAGCAGTTCTTC. This gives the protein CASSLGLARYNEQFF.

The chain is built from TRBV4-2 and TRBJ2-1; 8 positions match TRBD2. CDR1 LGHNA and CDR2 YNFKEQ come from the germline V gene. After removal of 0 bases from V and 8 bases from J, the junction contained 3 bases not matched to a gene. The CDR3 loop spans 14 amino acids. CDR3 nucleotides: TGTGCCAGCAGCCAAGAACGGGAGGGGGATGAGCAGTTCTTC. This sequence encodes CASSQEREGDEQFF.

The chain employs TRBV5-6 and TRBJ1-2, with D tentatively TRBD1 (5 bases). V was shortened by 3 bases and J by 4 bases, with 16 bases between the two germline ends. In germline, CDR1 is SGHDT, CDR2 YYEEEE. This CDR3 spans 15 amino acids. CDR3 sequence reads: CASSSLGGAGYGYTF. CDR3 DNA: TGTGCCAGCAGCTCCCTGGGAGGGGCGGGCTATGGCTACACCTTC.

V is TRBV12-3 or TRBV12-4 and J is TRBJ1-2; 7 bases map to TRBD1. CDR3 length: 13 amino acids. With V trimmed by 4 bases and J by 6 bases, 5 bases remained unmatched. CDR3 loop: CASSWTGGNGYTF. CDR3 nucleotide sequence: TGTGCCAGCAGTTGGACAGGCGGAAATGGCTACACCTTC.

The genes are TRBV19 and TRBJ2-7; TRBD1 agrees at 7 bases. V trimming: 5 bases; J trimming: 3 bases; junction bases outside the gene matches: 4. Germline CDR1 is LNHDA and CDR2 is SQIVND (reference sequence). This CDR3 contains 13 residues. The DNA for the CDR3 is TGTGCCAGTAGTTCGGACAGGCTCTACGAGCAGTACTTC. This gives the protein CASSSDRLYEQYF.

This chain connects TRBV6-1 to TRBJ2-7, with D possibly matching TRBD1 (6 bases). The length of the CDR3 is 14 residues. CDR1 is MNHNS and CDR2 is SASEGT in the germline V gene. Trimming cost V 5 bases and J 1 base, with 12 bases left between them. The DNA of the CDR3 is TGTGCCAGCAGTTCTCAACAGGGATCCTACGAGCAGTACTTC. It specifies CASSSQQGSYEQYF.

DNA of the CDR3: TGTGCCAGCAGCCTAAATTCACCCCTCCACTTT. Translating it yields CASSLNSPLHF. The chain links TRBV7-9 to TRBJ1-6; D not certain. This CDR3 is 11 amino acids long. V was pared by 5 bases and J by 7 bases, with 3 bases between. Germline CDR1 reads SEHNR; CDR2 reads FQNEAQ (reference sequence).

In regard to this clone: The junction departs from the called germline gene at one end, perhaps through a read error. The CDR3 sequence: CASSQDSREGLLF. The CDR3 nucleotides read TGCGCCAGCAGCCAAGATTCAAGGGAGGGCCTGCTCTTC. This rearrangement joins TRBV4-3 to TRBJ2-1; TRBD2 matches at 7 bases. The CDR3 loop spans 13 amino acids. Germline CDR1 is LGHNA and CDR2 is YSLEER.